This T cell receptor beta chain was sequenced for a study of blood T cell repertoires in COVID-19. Losses at the gene ends were 5 bases for V and 0 bases for J; bases not matched to a gene: 12. Germline V gene data show CDR1 as SGHTA and CDR2 as FQGNSA. The CDR3 is made up of 18 amino acids. Original processing notes: Amplification with reference gene primers provided the estimates of nucleated cell counts. Profiled with immunoSEQ multiplex PCR; TCRdb holds only in-frame clones, not every one. That table is the source of V, J and clone size, and D and trimming were worked out from the DNA. The sample carries some 150,000 clones, approximately 83% recorded once.

This TCR came from a woman in her sixties with acute or convalescent COVID-19. The sequenced sample consisted of peripheral blood. The chain combines TRBV7-2 with TRBJ2-2; the match to TRBD2 covers 7 bases. In DNA form, the CDR3 reads TGTGCCAGCAGCCCCCATAAGCGGGGAGCTGCGAACACCGGGGAGCTGTTTTTT. It specifies CASSPHKRGAANTGELFF.